The 12 T cell receptor beta chains in this list originate from one sample, sequenced in a study of blood T cell repertoires in COVID-19. Method: immunoSEQ multiplex PCR; TCRdb's copy keeps in-frame clones and lacks some. The table includes a few hundred thousand clones, roughly 90% detected once. Sequencing used PBMCs or T cells enriched from blood (not recorded which). The receptors stem from a woman under 30 who had recovered from COVID-19.

The V and J genes are TRBV4-1 and TRBJ2-2; TRBD1 might be the D (6 bases). This CDR3 is 16 amino acids long. The germline V gene has CDR1 MGHRA and CDR2 YSYEKL. V dropped 3 bases and J dropped 6 bases, with 17 bases sitting between them. The CDR3 region is CASSHRLQGSAGELFF. The CDR3 DNA follows: TGCGCCAGCAGCCATCGACTACAGGGCTCAGCCGGGGAGCTGTTTTTT.

V gene TRBV2 combines with J gene TRBJ2-1; D is perhaps TRBD1 (6 bases). Germline V gene data show CDR1 as SNHLY and CDR2 as FYNNEI. This CDR3 is built from 16 residues. V was shortened by 7 bases and J by 5 bases, with 21 bases between the two germline ends. CDR3 in DNA: TGTGCCAGCATTAGTAACAGGGCTGGTGACAACAATGAGCAGTTCTTC. Translated: CASISNRAGDNNEQFF.

The chain has TRBV2 and TRBJ1-1, with D possibly being TRBD1 (5 bases). The germline V gene encodes CDR1 SNHLY and CDR2 FYNNEI. The CDR3 runs 14 residues. Trimming removed 8 bases from V and 4 bases from J, with 17 bases in between. CDR3 amino acids: CASQGGARSTEAFF. In DNA, the CDR3 is TGTGCCAGCCAGGGCGGCGCGAGGAGCACTGAAGCTTTCTTT.

J is TRBJ2-3 and V is TRBV27; TRBD2 matches at 12 bases. The CDR3 loop spans 18 amino acids. Trimming took 3 bases from V and 5 from J; bases not matched to a gene: 12. Germline values: CDR1 MNHEY, CDR2 SMNVEV (reference sequence). The CDR3 DNA reads TGTGCCAGCAGTTTGCTAGCGGGAGGGCCCTCGGGGCGAGATACGCAGTATTTT. Translated, it gives CASSLLAGGPSGRDTQYF.

This chain connects TRBV5-5 to TRBJ2-3; no clear D gene. This CDR3 is 15 amino acids long. Germline CDR1 is SGHKS and CDR2 is YYEKEE (reference sequence). V lost 4 bases and J 0 bases, leaving 12 bases between the germline ends. The chain's CDR3 is CASSRYTTSTDTQYF. CDR3 nucleotide sequence: TGTGCCAGCAGCCGGTATACCACTAGCACAGATACGCAGTATTTT. Combining the CDR3 with reference TRBV5-5 and TRBJ2-3 gives the whole variable domain DAGVTQSPTHLIKTRGQQVTLRCSPISGHKSVSWYQQVLGQGPQFIFQYYEKEERGRGNFPDRFSARQFPNYSSELNVNALLLGDSALYLCASSRYTTSTDTQYFGPGTRLTVL.

J is TRBJ2-2 and V is TRBV7-8, with 14 positions matching TRBD2. This CDR3 is built from 17 residues. From germline, CDR1 is SGHVS and CDR2 FQNEAQ. V was pared by 11 bases and J by 4 bases, with 12 bases of the junction left unmatched. CDR3 nucleotides: TGTGCCGCCTCGGGACTAGCGGGAGTTAGGCGCACCGGGGAGCTGTTTTTT. Protein product: CAASGLAGVRRTGELFF.

The sample holds one count of this clone. The CDR3, as DNA: TGCGCCAGCAGCCAAGATCGGGGGGGGGACACGGGAGGCTACACCTTC. Translation gives CASSQDRGGDTGGYTF. This rearrangement joins TRBV4-3 to TRBJ1-2; perhaps TRBD1 as D (6 bases). Germline V lookup: CDR1 LGHNA, CDR2 YSLEER. The CDR3 loop spans 16 amino acids. Between the trimmed V and J ends, which lost 0 bases and 8 bases, there was a span of 19 bases.

This clone was seen just once. V is TRBV10-1 and J is TRBJ2-3; 11 bases match TRBD2. The V segment lost 4 bases and the J segment 0 bases; nucleotides outside the gene matches: 3. The CDR3 loop spans 16 amino acids. In germline, CDR1 is WNHNN, CDR2 SYGVQD (reference sequence). The DNA of the CDR3 is TGCGCCAGCAGTGCTCGGACTAGCGGGAGCACAGATACGCAGTATTTT. Encoded protein: CASSARTSGSTDTQYF.

The CDR3 loop is CASSPDFISSSRYEQYF. CDR3 nucleotides: TGTGCCAGCAGCCCAGACTTTATATCCTCGTCCCGATACGAGCAGTACTTC. The rearrangement uses TRBV5-8 and TRBJ2-7; D call uncertain. The CDR3 extends over 17 amino acids. Between the trimmed V and J ends, which lost 4 bases and 4 bases, there was a span of 24 bases. Germline assignment: CDR1 SGHTS and CDR2 YDEGEE.

CDR3 loop: CASSLVNRNYGYTF. CDR3 coding DNA: TGTGCCAGCAGCTTAGTGAACAGGAACTATGGCTACACCTTC. The V call is TRBV11-2, the J call TRBJ1-2, with D possibly matching TRBD1 (5 bases). Germline V gene data show CDR1 as SGHAT and CDR2 as FQNNGV. CDR3 length equals 14 residues. Trimming took off 1 base at V and 2 bases at J, with 8 bases between the two ends.

The V and J genes are TRBV7-8 and TRBJ1-4; D possibly corresponds to TRBD1 (6 bases). Germline V CDR1 and CDR2: SGHVS, FQNEAQ. Trimming shortened V by 5 bases and J by 8 bases, and 18 bases separated the two germline ends. This CDR3 is built from 15 residues. Here the CDR3 reads CASSPNRESWEKLFF. The CDR3 nucleotides are TGTGCCAGCAGCCCAAACAGGGAGAGTTGGGAAAAACTGTTTTTT.

This chain uses TRBV9 with TRBJ1-1; tentative D call: TRBD1 (6 bases). This CDR3 spans 15 amino acids. Germline assignment: CDR1 SGDLS and CDR2 YYNGEE. The V end was cut by 3 bases, the J end by 4 bases, with 16 bases between. DNA for the CDR3: TGTGCCAGCAGCGCGAGGGGGAGGGATAGCACTGAAGCTTTCTTT. The encoded protein is CASSARGRDSTEAFF.